What follows are 31 T cell receptor beta chains derived from one specimen sequenced in a study of blood T cell repertoires in COVID-19. Measured with immunoSEQ multiplex PCR; TCRdb has only the in-frame clones, and not every one. Counted here are 95,000 to 150,000 clones, about 85% occurring once; the ten biggest clones make up 3.2%. The sequenced material came from peripheral blood. Receptors were obtained from a woman older than 75 with COVID-19, enrolled during active disease.

This clone was seen once. V and J are TRBV4-1 and TRBJ1-2, with 10 bases that match TRBD1. CDR1 MGHRA and CDR2 YSYEKL come from the germline V gene. The J segment lost 1 base and the V segment lost 0 bases, leaving 11 bases of the junction unmatched. The CDR3 consists of 19 residues. DNA of the CDR3: TGCGCCAGCAGCCAAGATTGGGCCGGGACAGGGGTATTTAACTATGGCTACACCTTC. Translating it yields CASSQDWAGTGVFNYGYTF.

The chain combines TRBV6-1 with TRBJ2-1, with 7 bases that match TRBD2. V lost 2 bases, J lost 7 bases, and 8 bases stayed unmatched. Germline assignment: CDR1 MNHNS and CDR2 SASEGT. CDR3 size: 15 residues. CDR3 region: CASSEFGGRVNEQFF. The DNA of the CDR3 is TGTGCCAGCAGTGAATTCGGGGGGAGGGTGAATGAGCAGTTCTTC.

This chain joins TRBV19 and TRBJ1-5; D gene uncertain. CDR3 size: 17 residues. Trimming pared 0 bases from V and 6 bases from J, leaving 18 bases between. The germline CDR1 and CDR2 sequences are LNHDA and SQIVND (reference sequence). The CDR3 nucleotides read TGTGCCAGTAGTATAGATTTCCAGCCGGGGTCTAGTCAGCCCCAGCATTTT. Translation gives CASSIDFQPGSSQPQHF.

The J gene is TRBJ2-2, the V gene TRBV9; possible D gene TRBD2, 6 bases. Germline loops: CDR1 SGDLS, CDR2 YYNGEE. This CDR3 region has 15 residues. Trimming removed 3 bases at V and 6 bases at J, with 15 bases between. CDR3 amino acids: CASSEGGGPPGELFF. The CDR3 DNA follows: TGTGCCAGCAGCGAAGGAGGAGGGCCCCCCGGGGAGCTGTTTTTT.

The chain links TRBV5-1 to TRBJ2-5; no clear D gene. V was trimmed by 0 bases and J by 6 bases, leaving 15 bases between them. Germline values: CDR1 SGHRS, CDR2 YFSETQ. CDR3 length: 15 amino acids. The CDR3 DNA reads as TGCGCCAGCAGCTTGGGAGTCGGCGGAAGCCAGACCCAGTACTTC. It is translated as CASSLGVGGSQTQYF.

The chain recombines TRBV18 with TRBJ2-1, with 13 bases fitting TRBD2. The J segment lost 4 bases and the V segment lost 2 bases, leaving 14 bases of the junction unmatched. The germline CDR1 and CDR2 sequences are KGHSH and LQKENI. The CDR3 consists of 20 residues. The CDR3 protein is CASSPVALAGGPSGYNEQFF. Written as DNA, the CDR3 is TGTGCCAGCTCACCAGTAGCACTAGCGGGAGGGCCGTCGGGGTACAATGAGCAGTTCTTC.

The chain couples TRBV15 to TRBJ1-4, with D tentatively TRBD1 (6 bases). The CDR3 sequence is 14 residues long. The ends were cut back, 6 bases at V and 5 bases at J, with 13 bases in the middle. Germline assignment: CDR1 LNHNV and CDR2 YYDKDF (reference sequence). Written as DNA, the CDR3 is TGTGCCACCAGTAAAGGACAGTGGAATGAAAAACTGTTTTTT. Its translation is CATSKGQWNEKLFF. Full variable domain (remainder filled in from reference TRBV15 and TRBJ1-4): DAMVIQNPRYQVTQFGKPVTLSCSQTLNHNVMYWYQQKSSQAPKLLFHYYDKDFNNEADTPDNFQSRRPNTSFCFLDIRSPGLGDTAMYLCATSKGQWNEKLFFGSGTQLSVL.

This chain joins TRBV6-2 or TRBV6-3 and TRBJ1-4; 9 positions match TRBD1. The CDR3 loop spans 16 amino acids. V was clipped by 1 base and J by 5 bases; unmatched bases: 5. Germline V CDR1 and CDR2: MNHEY, SVGEGT. CDR3 sequence reads: CASSYFSGTGNEKLFF. CDR3 DNA: TGTGCCAGCAGTTACTTCTCCGGGACAGGGAATGAAAAACTGTTTTTT.

The V and J genes are TRBV15 and TRBJ2-5; D unresolved. CDR3 length: 16 residues. Germline loops: CDR1 LNHNV, CDR2 YYDKDF (reference sequence). V was cut by 2 bases and J by 1 base, with 14 bases left in between. CDR3 loop: CATSRYPPERQETQYF. CDR3 DNA: TGTGCCACCAGCAGATACCCTCCGGAGCGCCAAGAGACCCAGTACTTC.

V and J are TRBV28 and TRBJ1-5, with D uncertain. The CDR3 length is 12 residues. V lost 4 bases and J 9 bases, leaving 10 bases between the germline ends. Germline CDR1 is MDHEN and CDR2 is SYDVKM. This CDR3 is CASSSTVGPQHF. The CDR3 DNA sequence: TGTGCCAGCAGTTCTACGGTCGGGCCCCAGCATTTT.

V is TRBV7-2 and J is TRBJ1-5; a possible D gene is TRBD1 (6 bases). The CDR3 loop spans 16 amino acids. Germline values: CDR1 SGHTA, CDR2 FQGNSA. V was cut by 5 bases and J by 0 bases, with 14 bases left in between. The CDR3 DNA sequence: TGTGCCAGCAGCCAAGCGACAGGAATTAGCAATCAGCCCCAGCATTTT. Translating gives CASSQATGISNQPQHF.

This chain uses TRBV6-4 with TRBJ2-3; 10 bases align to TRBD2. V trimming: 3 bases; J trimming: 6 bases; junction bases outside the gene matches: 6. Per the germline V gene, CDR1 is MRHNA and CDR2 is SNTAGT. The CDR3 consists of 15 residues. The CDR3 region is CASSEEAGGLDTQYF. Here the CDR3 DNA reads TGTGCCAGCAGTGAAGAAGCGGGAGGGTTGGATACGCAGTATTTT.

The chain carries TRBV9 and TRBJ2-3; 10 nucleotides agree with TRBD1. The CDR3 spans 15 residues. Germline trimming cut 2 bases from V and 4 bases from J; bases unmatched to any gene: 4. Germline V gives CDR1 SGDLS, CDR2 YYNGEE. The CDR3 DNA is TGTGCCAGCAGCGTCGGGACAGGGGTCGCAGATACGCAGTATTTT. This translates into CASSVGTGVADTQYF.

The chain links TRBV3-1 (or the pseudogene TRBV3-2) to TRBJ2-7; 8 bases are a match to TRBD1. The CDR3 covers 15 residues. CDR1 LGHDT and CDR2 YNNKEL come from the germline V gene (reference sequence). The J segment lost 0 bases and the V segment lost 1 base, leaving 2 bases of the junction unmatched. CDR3 residues: CASSQGTGRSYEQYF. In nucleotides, the CDR3 is TGTGCCAGCAGCCAAGGGACAGGGCGCTCCTACGAGCAGTACTTC.

The chain uses TRBV5-8 and TRBJ2-7, with 12 bases that match TRBD2. V was pared by 6 bases and J by 2 bases, with 3 bases of the junction left unmatched. The length of the CDR3 is 14 residues. Germline V CDR1 and CDR2: SGHTS, YDEGEE. In DNA, the CDR3 is TGTGCCAGCAAAGGACTAGCGGGGACCTACGAGCAGTACTTC. Translation: CASKGLAGTYEQYF.

This sequence joins TRBV4-1 and TRBJ2-7; 8 positions match TRBD1. J gave up 2 bases and V 4 bases, and 7 bases lay outside the gene matches. CDR1 MGHRA and CDR2 YSYEKL come from the germline V gene. There are 15 residues in the CDR3. The CDR3 nucleotides read TGCGCCAGCAGCCGGTTACCGGGACAGGCCTACGAGCAGTACTTC. Its protein product is CASSRLPGQAYEQYF.

The rearrangement uses TRBV7-6 and TRBJ2-6, with D tentatively TRBD2 (6 bases). Trimming pared 3 bases from V and 4 bases from J, leaving 10 bases between. The CDR3 consists of 15 residues. Germline V gives CDR1 SGHVS, CDR2 FNYEAQ. The CDR3 coding sequence is TGTGCCAGCAGCTTGGGGGGAAGAGGGGCCAACGTCCTGACTTTC. Protein sequence: CASSLGGRGANVLTF.

In its sample, this clone was seen once. The V gene is TRBV19, the J gene TRBJ2-2, with TRBD1 matching 9 bases. The CDR3 contains 19 residues. J was trimmed by 4 bases and V by 4 bases; bases with no gene match: 16. CDR1 is LNHDA and CDR2 is SQIVND in the germline V gene (reference sequence). CDR3 amino acids: CASSSPGTGYQHSTGELFF. In DNA, the CDR3 is TGTGCCAGTAGTAGTCCCGGGACAGGGTACCAACATAGCACCGGGGAGCTGTTTTTT.

This clone occurred once. The J gene is TRBJ2-7, the V gene TRBV10-3; a possible D gene is TRBD2 (5 bases). This CDR3 has 11 residues. The germline V and J ends were trimmed by 10 bases and 4 bases, with 11 bases remaining between them. The V gene's germline CDR1 is ENHRY and CDR2 SYGVKD. The CDR3 DNA reads TGTGCCAGCGGGTGGAAGTACGAGCAGTACTTC. The encoded protein is CASGWKYEQYF.

The V and J genes are TRBV11-2 and TRBJ2-7; a possible D gene is TRBD2 (5 bases). CDR1 and CDR2 (germline): SGHAT, FQNNGV. V lost 1 base and J 3 bases, leaving 16 bases between the germline ends. This CDR3 comprises 16 residues. In DNA, the CDR3 is TGTGCCAGCAGCTTAGGGCCAGGACCGAGGGACTACGAGCAGTACTTC. As protein: CASSLGPGPRDYEQYF.

As DNA, the CDR3 is TGTGCCAGCAGCTCGGGACAGATCCAAGAGACCCAGTACTTC. Protein: CASSSGQIQETQYF. This chain connects TRBV5-5 to TRBJ2-5, with 7 bases matching TRBD1. The CDR3 is 14 residues long. Trimming removed 3 bases from V and 1 base from J; junction bases left unmatched: 3. CDR1 and CDR2 (germline): SGHKS, YYEKEE (reference sequence).

The rearrangement links TRBV19 to TRBJ2-1; D remains ambiguous. Trimming cost V 4 bases and J 9 bases, with 7 bases left between them. The CDR3 sequence is 11 residues long. Germline V CDR1 and CDR2: LNHDA, SQIVND (reference sequence). CDR3 residues: CASSRASEQFF. The CDR3 coding sequence is TGTGCCAGTAGTAGAGCTAGTGAGCAGTTCTTC.

The chain is built from TRBV2 and TRBJ1-5; TRBD1 aligns across 8 bases. Germline V CDR1 and CDR2: SNHLY, FYNNEI. The CDR3 sequence is 15 residues long. With V trimmed by 6 bases and J by 0 bases, 4 bases remained unmatched. This CDR3 reads CASRAQGVSNQPQHF. Here the CDR3 DNA reads TGTGCCAGCAGAGCACAGGGGGTTAGCAATCAGCCCCAGCATTTT.

The CDR3 reads CASSGGGIATQYF. CDR3 nucleotides: TGTGCCAGCAGTGGGGGGGGGATTGCGACCCAGTACTTC. The V gene is TRBV27, the J gene TRBJ2-5, with 7 nucleotides matching TRBD2. The trim removed 5 bases at V and 7 bases at J, leaving 7 bases unmatched. The V gene's germline CDR1 is MNHEY and CDR2 SMNVEV (reference sequence). The CDR3 covers 13 residues.

V is TRBV19 and J is TRBJ1-1, with D maybe TRBD1 (5 bases). Germline CDR1 LNHDA, CDR2 SQIVND (reference sequence). CDR3 length: 13 amino acids. Trimming left V 5 bases short and J 6 bases short, with 13 bases between. The CDR3 sequence is CASSSLRGAEAFF. The CDR3 DNA is TGTGCCAGTAGTTCCCTTCGGGGGGCTGAAGCTTTCTTT.

V usage is TRBV28 and J usage is TRBJ2-3, with 11 bases matching TRBD2. Unmatched junction bases numbered 10, after V lost 5 bases and J lost 6 bases. CDR1 and CDR2 (germline): MDHEN, SYDVKM. This CDR3 is built from 16 residues. The CDR3 loop is CASSQWTSGPIDTQYF. In DNA, the CDR3 is TGTGCCAGCAGTCAGTGGACTAGCGGGCCCATCGATACGCAGTATTTT.

The J gene is TRBJ2-1, the V gene TRBV4-3, with TRBD2 as a possible D gene (5 bases). Per the germline V gene, CDR1 is LGHNA and CDR2 is YSLEER. Trimming pared 0 bases from V and 4 bases from J, leaving 10 bases between. The CDR3 is made up of 15 amino acids. CDR3 DNA: TGCGCCAGCAGCCAAGACTGGGAGCCATACAATGAGCAGTTCTTC. It codes for CASSQDWEPYNEQFF.

The rearrangement links TRBV4-3 to TRBJ1-4, with TRBD1 matching 7 bases. Germline CDR1 LGHNA, CDR2 YSLEER. The CDR3 is 15 amino acids. J was trimmed by 8 bases and V by 0 bases; bases with no gene match: 6. This CDR3 reads CASSQDPTGREKLFF. As DNA, the CDR3 is TGCGCCAGCAGCCAAGATCCGACAGGGCGCGAAAAACTGTTTTTT.

This clone has only a few counts. The chain combines TRBV4-3 with TRBJ1-5, with a possible D match to TRBD1 (5 bases). CDR1 LGHNA and CDR2 YSLEER come from the germline V gene. Deletions cut 1 base from V and 7 bases from J, with 14 bases between. The CDR3 sequence is 15 residues long. CDR3 DNA: TGCGCCAGCAGCCAAGTTCCCGGGGCGGGACAGCCCCAGCATTTT. Its protein product is CASSQVPGAGQPQHF.

The genes are TRBV24-1 and TRBJ2-1, with 8 bases that match TRBD2. The germline V gene encodes CDR1 KGHDR and CDR2 SFDVKD. CDR3 length equals 20 residues. The V segment lost 4 bases and the J segment 7 bases; nucleotides outside the gene matches: 23. The chain's CDR3 is CATSDMDGTRGGRTLNEQFF. The CDR3 region has the DNA TGTGCCACCAGTGACATGGACGGCACACGCGGGGGGAGAACCCTTAATGAGCAGTTCTTC.

The rearrangement uses TRBV7-2 and TRBJ2-3; D uncertain. Deletions cut 3 bases from V and 4 bases from J, with 20 bases between. This CDR3 comprises 17 residues. Germline V lookup: CDR1 SGHTA, CDR2 FQGNSA. The CDR3 sequence is CASSFPPSARPPDTQYF. DNA for the CDR3: TGTGCCAGCAGCTTTCCCCCAAGCGCCCGCCCCCCAGATACGCAGTATTTT.